The following is a T cell receptor beta chain sequence with its context. V shed 1 base and J 0 bases; nucleotides not matched to a gene: 6. The CDR3 has 16 residues. CDR1 and CDR2 (germline): SGHRS, YFSETQ. This specimen comes from a study of Ad26.COV2.S vaccination and SARS-CoV-2 variants. Profiled with immunoSEQ multiplex PCR; TCRdb holds only in-frame clones, not every one. The sample holds 200,000 to 300,000 clones, approximately 87% seen once. Treatment denoted: 15 to 20 received Ad26.COV2.S at low or high dose, single or two shots; about five received placebo; per-sample allocation not given. Day 63 after the first injection of vaccine or placebo was the sampling time.

Sample: peripheral blood, taken in a trial of Ad26.COV2.S vaccine versus placebo. This sequence originates from a person aged 18-60 years who received the Ad26.COV2.S COVID-19 vaccine or a placebo. The V gene is TRBV5-1, the J gene TRBJ2-7; TRBD1 aligns across 8 bases. The DNA for the CDR3 is TGCGCCAGCAGCTTGACGACAGGGGTCCCCTCCTACGAGCAGTACTTC. Amino acid sequence: CASSLTTGVPSYEQYF.